This record looks at one T cell receptor (beta chain) sequence and its context. Each CDR3 protein is one row after TCRdb ran MiXCR on the 5' RACE reads. There are some 100,000 distinct CDR3 sequences in the sample; 8.5% to 14% occur only once, and about 40% lies in the top ten. CDR1 DFQATT and CDR2 SNEGSKA come from the germline V gene (reference sequence). The length of the CDR3 is 12 residues. V lost 0 bases and J lost 9, with 11 bases in between. The data were taken from a study of T-cell memory formation after mild COVID-19. V is TRBV20-1 and J is TRBJ2-5; D is ambiguous. The sequence derives from a man aged 18 to 29 who had mild COVID-19 (a few samples of this study predate the infection). Cell type and time point are not known. Sequenced material: PBMCs or a T cell subset sorted from them (not recorded which). Here the CDR3 DNA reads TGCAGTGCTAGAGAGAAGGGTTCCTCCCAGTACTTC. Translation gives CSAREKGSSQYF.